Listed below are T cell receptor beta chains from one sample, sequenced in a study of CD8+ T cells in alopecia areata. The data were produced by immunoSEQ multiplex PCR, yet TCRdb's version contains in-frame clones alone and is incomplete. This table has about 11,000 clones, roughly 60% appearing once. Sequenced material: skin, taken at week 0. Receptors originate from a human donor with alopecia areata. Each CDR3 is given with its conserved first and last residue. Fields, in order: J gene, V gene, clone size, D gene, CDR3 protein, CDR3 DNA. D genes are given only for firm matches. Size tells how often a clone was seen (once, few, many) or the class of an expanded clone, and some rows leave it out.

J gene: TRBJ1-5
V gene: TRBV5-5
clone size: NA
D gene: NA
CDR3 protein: CASSLGQRSNQPQHF
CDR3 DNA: TGTGCCAGCAGCCTAGGGCAGAGAAGCAATCAGCCCCAGCATTTT

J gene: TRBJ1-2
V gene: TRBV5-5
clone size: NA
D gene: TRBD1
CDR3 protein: CASSRGYRGQNGYTF
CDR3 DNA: TGTGCCAGCAGCCGCGGATACAGGGGGCAGAATGGCTACACCTTC

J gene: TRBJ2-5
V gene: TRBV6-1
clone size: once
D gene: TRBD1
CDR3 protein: CASTRAGGAETQYF
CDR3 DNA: TGTGCCAGCACCCGCGCAGGGGGCGCAGAGACCCAGTACTTC

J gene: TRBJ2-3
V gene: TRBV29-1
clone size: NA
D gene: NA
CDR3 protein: CSVYWTITDTQYF
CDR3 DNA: TGCAGCGTTTATTGGACTATCACAGATACGCAGTATTTT

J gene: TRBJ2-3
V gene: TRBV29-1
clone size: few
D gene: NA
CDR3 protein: CSVGLASGGDTQYF
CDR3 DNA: TGCAGCGTTGGGCTAGCATCAGGGGGGGATACGCAGTATTTT

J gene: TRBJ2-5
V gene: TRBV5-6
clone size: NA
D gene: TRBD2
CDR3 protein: CASSWGLAGGQETQYF
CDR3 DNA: TGTGCCAGCAGCTGGGGACTAGCGGGAGGCCAAGAGACCCAGTACTTC

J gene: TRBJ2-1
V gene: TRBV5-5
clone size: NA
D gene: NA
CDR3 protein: CASSLRRGAGDEQFF
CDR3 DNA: TGTGCCAGCAGCTTGAGACGGGGGGCCGGGGATGAGCAGTTCTTC

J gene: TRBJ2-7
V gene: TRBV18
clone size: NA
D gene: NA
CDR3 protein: CASAEGGEREQYF
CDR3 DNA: TGTGCCAGCGCCGAAGGGGGGGAACGCGAGCAGTACTTC

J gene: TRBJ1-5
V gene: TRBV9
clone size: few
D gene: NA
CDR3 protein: CASSRGVGGNQPQHF
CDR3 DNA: TGTGCCAGCAGCCGAGGGGTCGGGGGTAATCAGCCCCAGCATTTT

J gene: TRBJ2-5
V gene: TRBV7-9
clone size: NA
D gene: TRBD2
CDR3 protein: CASSPGLAGGLETQYF
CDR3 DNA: TGTGCCAGCAGCCCGGGACTAGCGGGGGGTCTGGAGACCCAGTACTTC

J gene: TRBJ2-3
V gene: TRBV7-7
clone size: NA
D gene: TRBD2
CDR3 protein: CASSLGTSGFTDTQYF
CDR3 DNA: TGTGCTAGCAGCTTAGGCACTAGCGGGTTCACAGATACGCAGTATTTT

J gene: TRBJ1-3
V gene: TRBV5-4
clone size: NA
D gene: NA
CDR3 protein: CASTGKGNTIYF
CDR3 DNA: TGTGCCAGTACAGGGAAAGGAAACACCATATATTTT

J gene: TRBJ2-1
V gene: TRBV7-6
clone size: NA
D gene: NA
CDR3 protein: CASSSGLSSYNEQFF
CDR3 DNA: TGTGCCAGCAGCTCGGGGTTGAGCTCCTACAATGAGCAGTTCTTC

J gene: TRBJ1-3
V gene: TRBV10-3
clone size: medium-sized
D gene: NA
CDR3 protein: CAISESGNTIYF
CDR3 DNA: TGTGCCATCAGTGAGTCTGGAAACACCATATATTTT

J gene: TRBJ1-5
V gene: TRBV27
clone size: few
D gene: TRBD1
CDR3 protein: CASRPLTGTGKYNQPQHF
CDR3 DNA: TGTGCCAGCCGCCCTCTTACCGGGACAGGCAAATATAATCAGCCCCAGCATTTT

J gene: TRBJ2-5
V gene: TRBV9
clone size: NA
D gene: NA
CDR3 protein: CASSVSGKKYQETQYF
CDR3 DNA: TGTGCCAGCAGCGTAAGCGGAAAAAAGTACCAAGAGACCCAGTACTTC

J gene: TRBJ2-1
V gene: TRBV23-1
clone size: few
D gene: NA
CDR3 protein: CASSQWSSYEEQFF
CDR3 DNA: TGCGCCAGCAGTCAATGGTCATCCTACGAGGAGCAGTTCTTC

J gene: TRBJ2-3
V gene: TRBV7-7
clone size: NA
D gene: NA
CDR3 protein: CASSQTGRTDTQYF
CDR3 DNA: TGTGCCAGCAGCCAGACAGGGAGGACAGATACGCAGTATTTT

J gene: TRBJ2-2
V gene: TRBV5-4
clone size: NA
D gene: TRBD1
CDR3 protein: CASTPNRGSNTGELFF
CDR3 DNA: TGTGCCAGCACCCCTAACAGGGGCTCGAACACCGGGGAGCTGTTTTTT

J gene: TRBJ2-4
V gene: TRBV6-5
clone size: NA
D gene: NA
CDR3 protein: CASSYSRGAKNIQYF
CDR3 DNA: TGTGCCAGCAGTTACTCGAGGGGAGCCAAAAACATTCAGTACTTC

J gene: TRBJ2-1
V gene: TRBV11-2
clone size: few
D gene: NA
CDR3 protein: CASSLEFYRWGNEQFF
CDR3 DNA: TGTGCCAGCAGCTTAGAGTTTTACAGGTGGGGCAATGAGCAGTTCTTC

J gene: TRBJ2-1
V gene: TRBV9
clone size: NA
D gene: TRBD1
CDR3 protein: CASSVGGTASSSYNEQFF
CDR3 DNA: TGTGCCAGCAGCGTAGGTGGGACAGCGTCAAGCTCCTACAATGAGCAGTTCTTC

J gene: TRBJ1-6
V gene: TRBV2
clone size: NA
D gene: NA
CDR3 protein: CASRAGRNSPLHF
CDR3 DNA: TGTGCCAGCAGGGCAGGTCGAAATTCACCCCTCCACTTT

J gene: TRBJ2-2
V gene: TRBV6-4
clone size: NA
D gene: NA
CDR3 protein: CASSDRGDTGELFF
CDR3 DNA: TGTGCCAGCAGTGACAGGGGTGACACCGGGGAGCTGTTTTTT

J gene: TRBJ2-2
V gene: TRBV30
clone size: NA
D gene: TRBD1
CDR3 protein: CAWSVPRGPGELFF
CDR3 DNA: TGTGCCTGGAGTGTACCCAGGGGGCCCGGGGAGCTGTTTTTT

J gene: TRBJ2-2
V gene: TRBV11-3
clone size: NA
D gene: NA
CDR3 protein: CASSPNIGTTGELFF
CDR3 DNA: TGTGCCAGCAGCCCGAACATCGGAACCACCGGGGAGCTGTTTTTT